The next 5 T cell receptor beta chains were all read from a single sample in a study of blood T cells in healthy people across ages. For the second PCR, which ran for about 7 to 11 cycles, a sample-barcoded 5' primer and a J-beta primer mix were used. TCRdb re-analysed the 5' RACE reads in MiXCR, keeping a single row per CDR3 protein. The table lists about 730,000 distinct CDR3 sequences, about 40% of them singletons, with roughly 19% in the top ten. Sequenced sample: blood. Receptors were obtained from a woman in her sixties in good health.

This clonotype was picked up a small number of times. The rearrangement joins TRBV4-3 to TRBJ1-2; the D is unclear. CDR1 is LGHNA, CDR2 YSLEER, per germline. V lost 1 base and J lost 3, with 6 bases in between. This CDR3 is 13 amino acids long. The CDR3 region is CASSQVRDYGYTF. The CDR3 DNA is TGCGCCAGCAGCCAAGTGAGGGACTATGGCTACACCTTC.

The chain employs TRBV3-1 and TRBJ2-5; TRBD2 aligns across 10 bases. Germline V CDR1 and CDR2: LGHDT, YNNKEL (reference sequence). The CDR3 contains 16 residues. With 2 bases clipped from V and 4 bases from J, the junction kept 7 bases outside the gene matches. DNA for the CDR3: TGTGCCAGCAGCCAAAACCCCCGGACTAGCGGAGAGACCCAGTACTTC. Protein product: CASSQNPRTSGETQYF.

The chain has TRBV7-3 and TRBJ2-5, with 13 nucleotides matching TRBD2. The J call could be wrong; TRBJ2-1 is a better fit for the DNA end. Germline V gene sequence: CDR1 SGHTA, CDR2 FQGTGA. This CDR3 has 19 residues. As DNA, the CDR3 is TGTGCCAGCAGCGACAGCGGGACTAGCGGGACTACCTCCCAAGAGACCCAGTTCTTC. Its protein is CASSDSGTSGTTSQETQFF.

Worth noting for this clonotype: One end of the junction varies from germline; a read error may be responsible. The J gene is TRBJ2-5, the V gene TRBV5-1, with 10 nucleotides matching TRBD2. In germline, CDR1 is SGHRS, CDR2 YFSETQ. This CDR3 has 15 residues. The CDR3 region has the DNA TGCGCCAGCGGCTTGGAAGCGGGAGGGCAAGAGACCCAGTACTTC. Its translation: CASGLEAGGQETQYF.

This chain uses TRBV5-1 with TRBJ2-3; D may be TRBD2 (6 bases). The V end lost 0 bases, the J end lost 6 bases, and 14 bases lay between the germline ends. The CDR3 extends over 15 amino acids. The germline CDR1 and CDR2 sequences are SGHRS and YFSETQ. The chain's CDR3 is CASSLAREGRDTQYF. The CDR3 bases are TGCGCCAGCAGCTTGGCTCGCGAAGGGAGGGATACGCAGTATTTT.